This T cell receptor beta chain was retrieved from a study of T-cell reconstitution after alpha-beta-depleted transplantation in children. General study results and limits: Alpha-beta T cells about two months after transplant reportedly derived from several hundred expanded graft clones. T cells produced anew were the main source of T-cell counts and diversity one year after transplant. For some patients, TCRbeta diversity was high at day 60 because of recipient T cells and thymic progenitors that survived.

The length of the CDR3 is 14 residues. The V end lost 3 bases, the J end lost 7 bases, and 16 bases lay between the germline ends. Germline V gene lookup returns CDR1 SGDLS and CDR2 YYNGEE. Researchers prepared the TCRbeta library using unique molecular identifiers, the study reports. Each CDR3 protein is one row after TCRdb ran MiXCR on the PCR reads. Among hundreds of thousands of distinct CDR3 sequences listed, more than 15% were seen once. This clonotype appeared a few times. Its antigen is currently unknown. J is TRBJ1-2 and V is TRBV9, with no clear D. The origin of this receptor is a male patient between 2 and 15 years old who had a stem cell transplant for acute lymphoblastic leukemia, so the T cells may come from the graft donor. The sample here was PBMCs, mostly from graft donor cells, taken 360 days after TCRalphabeta/CD19-depleted stem cell transplant. The CDR3 coding sequence is TGTGCCAGCAGCGGACGGGCCCAAGGTGGTGGCTACACCTTC. This translates into CASSGRAQGGGYTF.